This TCR beta chain was sequenced during a study of CD8 T cells in Susac syndrome. Germline CDR1 and CDR2: SGHAT and FQDESV (reference sequence). J was trimmed by 2 bases and V by 5 bases; bases with no gene match: 9. The CDR3 consists of 17 residues. This clonotype was counted a single time. It was with random hexamers that roughly 0.45 to 1 ug RNA was reverse transcribed. With immunoSEQ multiplex PCR, TCR beta CDR3 was amplified across 54 Vbeta and 13 Jbeta. TCRdb re-derived calls from the immunoSEQ multiplex PCR reads in MiXCR, one entry per CDR3 protein. The data contain about 250,000 distinct CDR3 sequences, 90% to 95% of them singletons. From blood CD8+ and CD4+ T cells, TCR beta sequences were generated. The patients who served as multiple sclerosis controls were treatment-naive and had stable or active relapsing-remitting disease that fulfilled the revised McDonald criteria.

Sample: CD4+ T cells from PBMCs. This clonotype was sampled from a human donor with multiple sclerosis. This chain connects TRBV11-1 to TRBJ2-3, with TRBD2 identical over 11 bases. The CDR3: CASSTYTSGSLTDTQYF. CDR3 bases: TGTGCCAGCAGCACTTATACTAGCGGGAGCCTCACAGATACGCAGTATTTT.